The TCR beta chain described here comes from a study of chemoradiotherapy in HPV16-positive cancers. TCRdb's copy holds only in-frame clones and misses some; the assay was immunoSEQ multiplex PCR. The data show some 8,800 clones, around 71% seen once. The germline V gene has CDR1 SEHNR and CDR2 FQNEAQ (reference sequence). This CDR3 has 15 amino acids. V lost 2 bases, J lost 5 bases, and 4 bases stayed unmatched. Samples were taken several times over chemoradiotherapy. General study results and limits: Functional assays defining HPV-specific T cells used only a couple of HPV16-positive patients. Candidate HPV-specific clones and E7-related TCR motifs grew in tumor during treatment.

For this clone: Its antigen is currently unknown.

V usage is TRBV7-9 and J usage is TRBJ2-1, with 9 bases that match TRBD2. The sequence was obtained from a human donor with HPV-associated anogenital cancer. Sampling was carried out from a patient who underwent chemoradiotherapy. CDR3 sequence reads: CASSLLAGVNNEQFF. The CDR3 region has the DNA TGTGCCAGCAGCTTATTAGCGGGAGTCAACAATGAGCAGTTCTTC.